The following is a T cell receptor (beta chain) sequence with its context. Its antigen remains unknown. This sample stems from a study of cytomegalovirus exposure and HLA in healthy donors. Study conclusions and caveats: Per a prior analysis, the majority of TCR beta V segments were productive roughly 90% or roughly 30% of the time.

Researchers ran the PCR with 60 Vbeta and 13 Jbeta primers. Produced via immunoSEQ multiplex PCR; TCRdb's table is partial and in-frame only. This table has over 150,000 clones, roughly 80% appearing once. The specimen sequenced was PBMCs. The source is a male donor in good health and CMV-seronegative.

The CDR3 is CASSLYEGSEQYF. CDR3 coding DNA: TGTGCCAGCAGCTTGTACGAGGGCTCCGAGCAGTACTTC. This chain links TRBV5-4 with TRBJ2-7, with D perhaps TRBD2 (5 bases). V lost 1 base and J 6 bases, leaving 11 bases between the germline ends. The CDR3 runs to 13 residues. CDR1 and CDR2 from the germline V gene are SGHNT and YYREEE (reference sequence). Combining the CDR3 with reference TRBV5-4 and TRBJ2-7 gives the whole variable domain ETGVTQSPTHLIKTRGQQVTLRCSSQSGHNTVSWYQQALGQGPQFIFQYYREEENGRGNFPPRFSGLQFPNYSSELNVNALELDDSALYLCASSLYEGSEQYFGPGTRLTVT.